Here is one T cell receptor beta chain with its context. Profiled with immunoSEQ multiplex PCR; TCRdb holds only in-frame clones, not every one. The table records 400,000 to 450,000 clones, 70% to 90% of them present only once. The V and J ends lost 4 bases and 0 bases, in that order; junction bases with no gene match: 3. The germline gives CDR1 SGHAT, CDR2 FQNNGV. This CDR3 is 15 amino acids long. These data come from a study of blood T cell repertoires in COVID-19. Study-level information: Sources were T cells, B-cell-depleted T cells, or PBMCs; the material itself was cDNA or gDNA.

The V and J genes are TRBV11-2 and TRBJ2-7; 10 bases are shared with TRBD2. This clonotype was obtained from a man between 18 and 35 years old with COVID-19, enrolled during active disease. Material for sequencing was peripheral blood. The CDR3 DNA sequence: TGTGCCAGCAGCTCTAGCGGGGGTAACTCCTACGAGCAGTACTTC. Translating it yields CASSSSGGNSYEQYF.